This TCR beta chain emerged from a study of blood T cell repertoires in COVID-19 (dated by TCRdb to about 2020). With respect to the entire study: The collaborator samples originated in the United States, Italy and Spain and spanned the acute and convalescent phases of COVID-19. The prospective study material was composed of cDNA or gDNA derived from T cells, B-cell-depleted T cells, or PBMCs. The dataset comprised deeply sampled blood TCRbeta repertoires from subjects exposed to, actively infected with, or recovered from COVID-19. A freely available public database, intended as a resource for researchers studying the immune response to SARS-CoV-2, is where the repertoires were released. Samples came from the ongoing ImmuneRACE study (first 160 participants) plus 1,254 subjects from 6 global collaborators. Nearly every sample came with metadata listing a de-identified subject ID, COVID-19 status, age in years and sex. Where available, HLA class I and class II types were obtained from metadata supplied by the sample provider rather than from assay-based typing. Study-level results and caveats: Clinical and demographic metadata were provided uncurated, with the amount varying by source and participant.

The immunoSEQ Assay, a bias-controlled multiplex PCR, was used to amplify TCRbeta CDR3 regions from genomic DNA. Regarding the original processing steps: The number of nucleated cells in each sample was estimated from the amplification of reference gene primers within the assay. Sequence reads were collapsed and filtered to measure the absolute abundance of every unique TCRbeta CDR3 rearrangement. For each sample, productive Simpson clonality was calculated as the square root of Simpson's diversity index across productive rearrangements. TCRdb re-hosts the immuneACCESS table, in-frame sequences only. Its copies lack some clones; in the studies checked, an unresolved V gene accounts for under half of them, and the cause for the rest is not known. That table furnishes V, J and clone size, whereas the DNA furnished D and trimming. The sample contains over 400,000 clones, roughly 85% of them found a single time. The ten largest clones add up to more than 3% of the sample.

This clone showed up just a few times. What this receptor recognizes is not known. Base qualities were left out, and no much larger clone turns up one base away. Each collaborating institution followed its own protocols to collect whole blood in K2EDTA tubes. For TCRbeta analysis, collaborators shipped samples in one of three forms: frozen whole blood, isolated PBMCs, or DNA extracted from either of those sample types. Looking up the germline V gene (reference sequence) yields CDR1 LGHDT and CDR2 YNNKEL. The CDR3 contains 12 residues, cysteine and phenylalanine counted. The entry retains the CDR3 DNA only, 36 bases that are in frame from base 1. Trimming costs V 1 base and J 7 bases, and their ends lie 5 bases apart.

This sequence uses TRBV3-1 (or the pseudogene TRBV3-2) and TRBJ1-5, with no confidently assigned D gene. This clonotype was obtained from a human donor in a cohort sampled during active COVID-19. The specimen was peripheral blood. The bases are TGTGCCAGCAGCCAAGGGCAGCAGCCCCAGCATTTT. Its protein product is CASSQGQQPQHF.